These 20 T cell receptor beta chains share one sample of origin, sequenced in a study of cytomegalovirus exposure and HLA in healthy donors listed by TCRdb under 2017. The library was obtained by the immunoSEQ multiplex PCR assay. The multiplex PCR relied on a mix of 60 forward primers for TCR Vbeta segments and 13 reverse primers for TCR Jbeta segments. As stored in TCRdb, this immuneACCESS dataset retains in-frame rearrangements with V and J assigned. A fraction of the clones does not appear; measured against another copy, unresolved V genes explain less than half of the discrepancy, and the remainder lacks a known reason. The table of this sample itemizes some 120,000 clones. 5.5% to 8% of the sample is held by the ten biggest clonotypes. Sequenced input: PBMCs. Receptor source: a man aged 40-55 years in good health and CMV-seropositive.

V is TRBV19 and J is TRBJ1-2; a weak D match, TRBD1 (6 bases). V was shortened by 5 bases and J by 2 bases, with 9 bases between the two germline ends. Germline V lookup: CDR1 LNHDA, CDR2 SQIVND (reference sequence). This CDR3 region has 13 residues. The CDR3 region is CASSRQENYGYTF. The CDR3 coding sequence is TGTGCCAGTAGTCGACAGGAGAACTATGGCTACACCTTC.

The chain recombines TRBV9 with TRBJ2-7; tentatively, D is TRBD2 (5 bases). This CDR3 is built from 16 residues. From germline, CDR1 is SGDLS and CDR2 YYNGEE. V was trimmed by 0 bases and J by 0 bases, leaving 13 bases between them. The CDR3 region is CASSVGVIGSSYEQYF. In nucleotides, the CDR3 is TGTGCCAGCAGCGTAGGGGTCATAGGGAGCTCCTACGAGCAGTACTTC.

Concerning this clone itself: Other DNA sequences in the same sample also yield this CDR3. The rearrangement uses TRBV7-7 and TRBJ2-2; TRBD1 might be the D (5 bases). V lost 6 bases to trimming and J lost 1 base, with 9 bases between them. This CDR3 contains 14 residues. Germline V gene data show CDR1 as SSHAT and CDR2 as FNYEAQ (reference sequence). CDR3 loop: CASRPGQNTGELFF. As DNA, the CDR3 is TGTGCCAGCAGACCAGGGCAGAACACCGGGGAGCTGTTTTTT. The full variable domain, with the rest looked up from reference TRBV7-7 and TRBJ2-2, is GAGVSQSPRYKVTKRGQDVTLRCDPISSHATLYWYQQALGQGPEFLTYFNYEAQPDKSGLPSDRFSAERPEGSISTLTIQRTEQRDSAMYRCASRPGQNTGELFFGEGSRLTVL.

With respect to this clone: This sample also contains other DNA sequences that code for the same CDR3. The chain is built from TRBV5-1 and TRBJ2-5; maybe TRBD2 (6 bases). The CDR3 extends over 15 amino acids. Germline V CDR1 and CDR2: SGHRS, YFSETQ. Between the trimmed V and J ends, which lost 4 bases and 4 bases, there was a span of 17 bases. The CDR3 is CASSVPGLAVETQYF. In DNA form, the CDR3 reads TGCGCCAGCAGCGTACCGGGACTGGCGGTAGAGACCCAGTACTTC.

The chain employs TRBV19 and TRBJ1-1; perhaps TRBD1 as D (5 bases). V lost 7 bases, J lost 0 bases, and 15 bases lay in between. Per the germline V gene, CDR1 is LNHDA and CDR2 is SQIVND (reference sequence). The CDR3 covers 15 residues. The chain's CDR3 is CASINMGHLNTEAFF. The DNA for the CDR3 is TGTGCCAGTATCAATATGGGGCACTTGAACACTGAAGCTTTCTTT.

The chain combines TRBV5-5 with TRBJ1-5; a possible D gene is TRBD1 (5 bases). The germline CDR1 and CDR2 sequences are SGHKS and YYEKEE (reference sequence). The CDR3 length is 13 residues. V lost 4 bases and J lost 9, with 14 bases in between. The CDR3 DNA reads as TGTGCCAGCAGCGACGACAGTTCCCTGCCCCAGCATTTT. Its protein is CASSDDSSLPQHF. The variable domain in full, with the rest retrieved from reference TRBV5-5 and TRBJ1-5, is DAGVTQSPTHLIKTRGQQVTLRCSPISGHKSVSWYQQVLGQGPQFIFQYYEKEERGRGNFPDRFSARQFPNYSSELNVNALLLGDSALYLCASSDDSSLPQHFGDGTRLSIL.

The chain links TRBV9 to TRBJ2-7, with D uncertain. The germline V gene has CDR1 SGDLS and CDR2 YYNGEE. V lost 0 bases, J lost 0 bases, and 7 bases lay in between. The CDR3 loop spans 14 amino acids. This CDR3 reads CASSVGRNSYEQYF. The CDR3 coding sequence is TGTGCCAGCAGCGTAGGCAGGAACTCCTACGAGCAGTACTTC.

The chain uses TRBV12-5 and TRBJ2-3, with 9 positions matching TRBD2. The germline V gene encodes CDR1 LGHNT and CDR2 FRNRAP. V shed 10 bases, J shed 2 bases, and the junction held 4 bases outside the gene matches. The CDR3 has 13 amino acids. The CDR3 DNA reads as TGTGCTACCTTAGCGGGAGACACAGATACGCAGTATTTT. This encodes CATLAGDTDTQYF.

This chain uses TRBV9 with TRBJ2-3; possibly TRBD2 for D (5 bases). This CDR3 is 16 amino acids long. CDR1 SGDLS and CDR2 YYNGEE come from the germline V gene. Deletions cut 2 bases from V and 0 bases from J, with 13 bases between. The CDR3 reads CASSVNPGSSTDTQYF. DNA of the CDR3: TGTGCCAGCAGCGTTAACCCGGGATCCAGCACAGATACGCAGTATTTT.

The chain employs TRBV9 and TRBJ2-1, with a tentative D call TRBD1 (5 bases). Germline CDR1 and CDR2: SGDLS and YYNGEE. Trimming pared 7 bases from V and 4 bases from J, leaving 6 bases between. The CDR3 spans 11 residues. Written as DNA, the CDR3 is TGTGCCAGCGGGGCTTACAATGAGCAGTTCTTC. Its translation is CASGAYNEQFF.

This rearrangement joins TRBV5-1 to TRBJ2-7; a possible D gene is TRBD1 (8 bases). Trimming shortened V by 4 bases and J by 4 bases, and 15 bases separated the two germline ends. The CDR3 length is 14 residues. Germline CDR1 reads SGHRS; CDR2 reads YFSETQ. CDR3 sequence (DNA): TGCGCCAGCAGCAGAGGACAGGGACTATACGAGCAGTACTTC. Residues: CASSRGQGLYEQYF.

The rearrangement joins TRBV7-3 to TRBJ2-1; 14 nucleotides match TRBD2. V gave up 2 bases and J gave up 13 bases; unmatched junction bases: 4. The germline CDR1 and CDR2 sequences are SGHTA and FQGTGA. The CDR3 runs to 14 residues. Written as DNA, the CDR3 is TGTGCCAGCAGCTTAGGGACTAGCGGGAGTTCTCAGTTCTTC. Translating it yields CASSLGTSGSSQFF.

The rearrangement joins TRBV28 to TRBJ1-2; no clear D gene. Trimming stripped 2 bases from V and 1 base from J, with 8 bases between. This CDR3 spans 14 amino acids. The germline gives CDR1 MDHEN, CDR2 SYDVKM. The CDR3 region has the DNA TGTGCCAGCAGTTTAGGGCAGAGTAACTATGGCTACACCTTC. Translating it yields CASSLGQSNYGYTF.

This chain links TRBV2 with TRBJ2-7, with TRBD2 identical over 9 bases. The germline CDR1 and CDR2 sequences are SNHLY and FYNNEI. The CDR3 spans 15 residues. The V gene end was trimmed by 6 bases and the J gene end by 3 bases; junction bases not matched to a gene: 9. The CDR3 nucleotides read TGTGCCAGCAGCCCTCTCGCGGGAGGGTACTACGAGCAGTACTTC. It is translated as CASSPLAGGYYEQYF.

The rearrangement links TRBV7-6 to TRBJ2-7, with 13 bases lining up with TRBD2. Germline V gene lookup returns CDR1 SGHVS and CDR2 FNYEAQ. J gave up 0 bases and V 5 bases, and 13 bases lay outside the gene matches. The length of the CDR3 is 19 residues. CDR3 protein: CASSESGLAGFPTSYEQYF. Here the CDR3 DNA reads TGTGCCAGCAGCGAGTCGGGACTAGCGGGATTTCCAACCTCCTACGAGCAGTACTTC.

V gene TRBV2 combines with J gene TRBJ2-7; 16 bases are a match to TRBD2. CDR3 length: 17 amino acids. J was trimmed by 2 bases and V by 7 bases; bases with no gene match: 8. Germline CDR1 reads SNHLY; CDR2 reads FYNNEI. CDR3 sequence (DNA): TGTGCCAGCACCGTGGGACTAGCGGGAGGGGGTACCTACGAGCAGTACTTC. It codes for CASTVGLAGGGTYEQYF.

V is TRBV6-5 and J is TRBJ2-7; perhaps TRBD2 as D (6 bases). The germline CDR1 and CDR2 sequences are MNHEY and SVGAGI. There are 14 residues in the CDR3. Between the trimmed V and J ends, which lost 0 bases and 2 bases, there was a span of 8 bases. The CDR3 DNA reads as TGTGCCAGCAGTTACTCACGCGGGGCCTACGAGCAGTACTTC. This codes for CASSYSRGAYEQYF.

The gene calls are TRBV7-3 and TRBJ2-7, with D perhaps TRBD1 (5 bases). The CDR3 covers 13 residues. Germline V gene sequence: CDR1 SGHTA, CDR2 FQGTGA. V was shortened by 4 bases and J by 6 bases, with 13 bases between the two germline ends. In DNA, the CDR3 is TGTGCCAGCAGCTCCACAGGAGTATCCGAGCAGTACTTC. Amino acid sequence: CASSSTGVSEQYF. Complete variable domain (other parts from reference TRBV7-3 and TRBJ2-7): GAGVSQTPSNKVTEKGKYVELRCDPISGHTALYWYRQSLGQGPEFLIYFQGTGAADDSGLPNDRFFAVRPEGSVSTLKIQRTERGDSAVYLCASSSTGVSEQYFGPGTRLTVT.

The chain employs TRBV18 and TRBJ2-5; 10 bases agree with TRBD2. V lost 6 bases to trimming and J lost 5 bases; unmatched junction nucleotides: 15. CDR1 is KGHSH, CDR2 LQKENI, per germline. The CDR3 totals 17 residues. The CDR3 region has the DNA TGTGCCAGCTCCCGGGACCTAAGCGGGAGGGCAATGGAGACCCAGTACTTC. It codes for CASSRDLSGRAMETQYF.

This chain's CDR3 is CASSEGGLAGGKDTQYF. The CDR3, as DNA: TGTGCCAGCAGTGAAGGTGGGCTAGCGGGAGGTAAAGATACGCAGTATTTT. V is TRBV2 and J is TRBJ2-3; TRBD2 aligns across 11 bases. The V gene's germline CDR1 is SNHLY and CDR2 FYNNEI. V lost 1 base, J lost 5 bases, and 8 bases stayed unmatched. The CDR3 is 17 residues long. The whole variable domain, filled in from reference TRBV2 and TRBJ2-3, reads EPEVTQTPSHQVTQMGQEVILRCVPISNHLYFYWYRQILGQKVEFLVSFYNNEISEKSEIFDDQFSVERPDGSNFTLKIRSTKLEDSAMYFCASSEGGLAGGKDTQYFGPGTRLTVL.